Listed here are 24 T cell receptor beta chains from one sample, sequenced in a study of blood T cells in healthy people across ages (dated by TCRdb to between 2014 and 2017). The library relied on 5' RACE. Reads for this sample came from an Illumina HiSeq 2500. A second roughly 6 to 11 cycle PCR used a sample-barcoded 5' primer and a J-beta primer mix. TCRdb reprocessed the public reads (quality trimming at Q25 with fastp, clone calling with MiXCR) and kept in-frame beta chains. Records with the same CDR3 protein are collapsed into one entry carrying the most frequent genes and DNA. For this sample there are roughly 800,000 distinct CDR3 sequences; 25% appear just once. The ten largest clones take up more than 8% of the sample. Separately, the same data were catalogued under a study of T cells of mothers and their children.

The sequencing sample was made of blood. The receptors stem from a boy under 18 in good health.

This clonotype came up a few times. CDR3 sequence (DNA): TGTGCCAGCAGCTTAGTGCCCCGGCAGACAGATACGCAGTATTTT. As protein: CASSLVPRQTDTQYF. This rearrangement joins TRBV7-2 to TRBJ2-3; unclear D gene. Per germline, CDR1 SGHTA and CDR2 FQGNSA. Trimming took off 1 base at V and 3 bases at J, with 11 bases between the two ends. This CDR3 has 15 amino acids.

This sequence joins TRBV25-1 and TRBJ2-5; D not certain. Trimming removed 0 bases from V and 5 bases from J, with 7 bases in between. From germline, CDR1 is MGHDK and CDR2 SYGVNS. This CDR3 is 13 amino acids long. The CDR3 spells CASSEYNGETQYF. In nucleotides, the CDR3 is TGTGCCAGCAGTGAATATAACGGGGAGACCCAGTACTTC. Combining the CDR3 with reference TRBV25-1 and TRBJ2-5 gives the whole variable domain EADIYQTPRYLVIGTGKKITLECSQTMGHDKMYWYQQDPGMELHLIHYSYGVNSTEKGDLSSESTVSRIRTEHFPLTLESARPSHTSQYLCASSEYNGETQYFGPGTRLLVL.

This clonotype was detected ten times or more. The CDR3, as DNA: TGTGCCAGCAGGGGACGGTACCAAGAGACCCAGTACTTC. Amino acid sequence: CASRGRYQETQYF. This sequence joins TRBV7-9 and TRBJ2-5, with D perhaps TRBD1 or TRBD2 (5 bases each). Per germline, CDR1 SEHNR and CDR2 FQNEAQ (reference sequence). The CDR3 has 13 amino acids. Trimming pared 6 bases from V and 0 bases from J, leaving 8 bases between.

The DNA of the CDR3 is TGTGCCAGCAGTTTCGCCACCCAGGGGCTGAGAAACACTGAAGCTTTCTTT. Translation: CASSFATQGLRNTEAFF. The chain couples TRBV6-6 to TRBJ1-1; tentative D call: TRBD1 (6 bases). Germline CDR1 MNHNY, CDR2 SVGAGI (reference sequence). With 4 bases removed from V and 2 bases from J, the gap between germline ends came to 20 bases. The CDR3 contains 17 residues.

This clonotype turned up a few times. The V call is TRBV6-5, the J call TRBJ2-7; a weak D match, TRBD1 (6 bases). The V end lost 2 bases, the J end lost 4 bases, and 12 bases lay between the germline ends. The CDR3 runs 14 residues. From germline, CDR1 is MNHEY and CDR2 SVGAGI. The CDR3 spells CASSYRTGTYEQYF. The DNA of the CDR3 is TGTGCCAGCAGTTACAGAACAGGGACGTACGAGCAGTACTTC.

The rearrangement links TRBV10-3 to TRBJ1-2; 7 bases fit TRBD1. The CDR3 is made up of 14 amino acids. V lost 4 bases and J lost 2; bases outside the gene matches: 4. The germline V gene encodes CDR1 ENHRY and CDR2 SYGVKD. This CDR3 is CAISGTGSNYGYTF. The CDR3 DNA follows: TGTGCCATCAGTGGGACAGGCTCAAACTATGGCTACACCTTC.

This clonotype was counted only a few times. V gene TRBV18 combines with J gene TRBJ2-5; D might be TRBD1 (5 bases). The V gene lost 2 bases and the J gene lost 4 bases, with 11 bases spanning the gap. This CDR3 contains 14 residues. Per the germline V gene, CDR1 is KGHSH and CDR2 is LQKENI. CDR3 coding DNA: TGTGCCAGCTCACCATCAGGGATGGGAGAGACCCAGTACTTC. Amino acid sequence: CASSPSGMGETQYF.

This clonotype was seen more than once but under ten times. V usage is TRBV5-6 and J usage is TRBJ2-3, with TRBD2 matching over 7 bases. The V gene end was trimmed by 1 base and the J gene end by 3 bases; junction bases not matched to a gene: 11. The CDR3 runs 17 residues. Germline V gene sequence: CDR1 SGHDT, CDR2 YYEEEE. The CDR3 DNA reads as TGTGCCAGCAGCTTGTACCCGGGGGAGGGAAGGACAGATACGCAGTATTTT. This gives the protein CASSLYPGEGRTDTQYF.

The chain combines TRBV12-3 or TRBV12-4 with TRBJ1-4; D remains ambiguous. The CDR3 length is 13 residues. The ends were cut back, 5 bases at V and 5 bases at J, with 9 bases in the middle. The CDR3 DNA reads as TGTGCCAGCAGTACGACGGAAAATGAAAAACTGTTTTTT. This gives the protein CASSTTENEKLFF.

The sample holds a few counts of this clonotype. V is TRBV7-2 and J is TRBJ1-2, with TRBD1 matching over 8 bases. Germline V lookup: CDR1 SGHTA, CDR2 FQGNSA. The CDR3 has 15 residues. Trimming at V came to 2 bases and at J to 7 bases, leaving 9 bases not matched to a gene. CDR3 residues: CASSLIRDRSSGYTF. The CDR3 nucleotides are TGTGCCAGCAGCTTAATCCGGGACAGGTCCTCTGGCTACACCTTC.

This clonotype was picked up a small number of times. The V call is TRBV28, the J call TRBJ2-7; TRBD1 matches at 8 bases. Germline assignment: CDR1 MDHEN and CDR2 SYDVKM. The CDR3 runs to 16 residues. Losses at the gene ends were 6 bases for V and 4 bases for J; bases not matched to a gene: 14. CDR3 sequence: CASSVFGAGGTYEQYF. The CDR3 DNA is TGTGCCAGCAGCGTCTTTGGGGCAGGGGGCACGTACGAGCAGTACTTC.

The chain is built from TRBV12-3 or TRBV12-4 and TRBJ2-2, with D hard to call. There are 14 residues in the CDR3. V lost 0 bases and J 6 bases, leaving 8 bases between the germline ends. Here the CDR3 DNA reads TGTGCCAGCAGTTTAGCGTTGGGATCCGGGGAGCTGTTTTTT. Its protein is CASSLALGSGELFF.

This rearrangement joins TRBV24-1 to TRBJ2-5, with 16 positions matching TRBD2. Germline values: CDR1 KGHDR, CDR2 SFDVKD. CDR3 length: 17 residues. V lost 3 bases to trimming and J lost 5 bases; unmatched junction nucleotides: 5. The CDR3 DNA reads as TGTGCCACCAGTGATCCGGGACTAGCGGGGGGGCTGGAGACCCAGTACTTC. Amino acids: CATSDPGLAGGLETQYF.

This clonotype was detected only a few times. The CDR3 DNA sequence: TGTGCCAGTAGTATGATGGGACAGGGACCCTACAATGAGCAGTTCTTC. Encoded protein: CASSMMGQGPYNEQFF. The J gene is TRBJ2-7, the V gene TRBV19; 9 bases are shared with TRBD1. The last part of the DNA fits TRBJ2-1 better; the J call may be wrong. Per the germline V gene, CDR1 is LNHDA and CDR2 is SQIVND (reference sequence). The CDR3 contains 16 residues.

V usage is TRBV6-6 and J usage is TRBJ2-2; 7 bases map to TRBD1. CDR3 size: 15 residues. CDR1 and CDR2 (germline): MNHNY, SVGAGI (reference sequence). Losses at the gene ends were 2 bases for V and 6 bases for J; bases not matched to a gene: 6. The CDR3 here is CASSYPTGSPGELFF. The CDR3 region has the DNA TGTGCCAGCAGTTACCCGACAGGGAGCCCCGGGGAGCTGTTTTTT.

This clonotype was seen a few times. V is TRBV5-1 and J is TRBJ2-1, with 8 bases identical to TRBD1. This CDR3 is 14 amino acids long. V shed 3 bases and J 7 bases; nucleotides not matched to a gene: 6. Germline CDR1 and CDR2: SGHRS and YFSETQ. CDR3 sequence reads: CASSWQGAQNEQFF. CDR3 DNA sequence: TGCGCCAGCAGCTGGCAGGGGGCGCAGAATGAGCAGTTCTTC.

This clonotype appeared a single time. The junction does not match germline at one end; this may be a read error. The rearrangement joins TRBV29-1 to TRBJ1-2; D remains unclear. The germline CDR1 and CDR2 sequences are SQVTM and ANQGSEA. The CDR3 consists of 13 residues. CDR3 amino acids: CNVVLPGVYGYTF. CDR3 DNA: TGCAACGTTGTTTTGCCAGGCGTCTATGGCTACACCTTC.

V and J are TRBV29-1 and TRBJ2-1, with 8 bases identical to TRBD2. Per the germline V gene, CDR1 is SQVTM and CDR2 is ANQGSEA. J gave up 4 bases and V 5 bases, and 7 bases lay outside the gene matches. The CDR3 extends over 14 amino acids. The CDR3 spells CSVFVASGYNEQFF. The CDR3 DNA reads TGCAGCGTTTTCGTGGCTAGCGGGTACAATGAGCAGTTCTTC.

V gene TRBV28 combines with J gene TRBJ1-1; D gene unclear. The V and J ends lost 5 bases and 2 bases respectively, with 12 bases between them. CDR3 length: 14 residues. Germline CDR1 reads MDHEN; CDR2 reads SYDVKM. The CDR3 region has the DNA TGTGCCAGCAGTCGACACGGCTTTAACACTGAAGCTTTCTTT. Protein: CASSRHGFNTEAFF.

This clonotype was observed a handful of times. The chain couples TRBV20-1 to TRBJ2-7; TRBD1 might be the D (5 bases). From germline, CDR1 is DFQATT and CDR2 SNEGSKA (reference sequence). The CDR3 is 13 amino acids. The V gene lost 5 bases and the J gene lost 2 bases, with 13 bases spanning the gap. CDR3 loop: CSAPDTNTYEQYF. Here the CDR3 DNA reads TGCAGTGCTCCGGACACGAATACCTACGAGCAGTACTTC.

The rearrangement links TRBV5-1 to TRBJ1-2; 9 nucleotides agree with TRBD1. The ends lost 4 bases at V and 6 bases at J; junction bases unmatched: 7. CDR1 is SGHRS, CDR2 YFSETQ, per germline. CDR3 length equals 14 residues. CDR3 nucleotides: TGCGCCAGCAGCCTAGGACAGGGGAATGATGGCTACACCTTC. It yields the protein CASSLGQGNDGYTF.

The genes are TRBV20-1 and TRBJ2-7; D is perhaps TRBD2 (6 bases). The J call may be faulty, since TRBJ2-5 better matches the DNA end. CDR3 length equals 14 residues. Germline lookup yields CDR1 DFQATT and CDR2 SNEGSKA (reference sequence). CDR3 bases: TGCAGTGCTAGGGAGTGGGGGACTCAAGAGACCCAGTACTTC. Translated: CSAREWGTQETQYF.

There are a few counts of this clonotype. The chain couples TRBV7-9 to TRBJ2-6; D uncertain. The CDR3 covers 16 residues. The germline V gene has CDR1 SEHNR and CDR2 FQNEAQ (reference sequence). Trimming stripped 7 bases from V and 1 base from J, with 14 bases between. The CDR3 is CASTSLKESGANVLTF. CDR3 nucleotide sequence: TGTGCCAGCACCTCCTTAAAGGAATCTGGGGCCAACGTCCTGACTTTC. Based on the CDR3 plus reference TRBV7-9 and TRBJ2-6, the full variable domain is DTGVSQNPRHKITKRGQNVTFRCDPISEHNRLYWYRQTLGQGPEFLTYFQNEAQLEKSRLLSDRFSAERPKGSFSTLEIQRTEQGDSAMYLCASTSLKESGANVLTFGAGSRLTVL.

In the case of this clonotype: At one end, the junction sequence differs from germline, possibly due to a read error. The J gene is TRBJ1-2, the V gene TRBV12-3 or TRBV12-4; D gene ambiguous. The CDR3 is made up of 12 amino acids. CDR3 DNA: TGTGCCAGCAGCCATACTAACTATGGCCACACCTTC. Protein sequence: CASSHTNYGHTF.